This T cell receptor (beta chain) was documented in a study of immune cell composition in non-small cell lung cancer. General observations from the study: Around 80% of squamous and 33% of adenocarcinoma cases had tumour-associated clones >0.5%.

The assay was immunoSEQ multiplex PCR, and TCRdb's table has in-frame clones only and misses some. The sample carries around 8,000 clones, about two thirds recorded once. The germline V gene has CDR1 SNHLY and CDR2 FYNNEI. V shed 6 bases and J shed 7 bases, with 18 bases lying between them. CDR3 size: 14 residues. Worth noting for this clone: Its antigen is unknown.

The sample taken for sequencing was lung tumor tissue. This clonotype originated in a human donor with non-small cell lung cancer. This sequence joins TRBV2 and TRBJ2-5, with D possibly being TRBD2 (5 bases). The CDR3 bases are TGTGCCAGCAGACCGACTATGGGGTCAGGGACCCAGTACTTC. Translating it yields CASRPTMGSGTQYF.